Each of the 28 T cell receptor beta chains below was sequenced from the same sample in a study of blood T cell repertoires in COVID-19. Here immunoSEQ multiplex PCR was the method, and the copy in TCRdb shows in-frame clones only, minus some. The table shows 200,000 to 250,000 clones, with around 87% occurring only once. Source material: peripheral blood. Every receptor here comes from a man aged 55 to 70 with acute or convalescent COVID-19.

CDR3 protein: CASSLGQPGRAFF. For the CDR3, the DNA is TGTGCCAGCAGCTTAGGGCAGCCAGGGCGAGCTTTCTTT. This chain connects TRBV7-3 to TRBJ1-1; D might be TRBD1 (5 bases). CDR1 is SGHTA and CDR2 is FQGTGA in the germline V gene. Trimming took 2 bases from V and 10 from J, leaving 14 bases between them. This CDR3 is 13 amino acids long.

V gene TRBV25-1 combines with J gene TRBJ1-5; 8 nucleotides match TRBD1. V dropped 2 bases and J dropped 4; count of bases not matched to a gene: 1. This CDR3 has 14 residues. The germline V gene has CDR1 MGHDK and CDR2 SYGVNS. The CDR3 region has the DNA TGTGCCAGCAGTGAAGGGGACAGGAATCAGCCCCAGCATTTT. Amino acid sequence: CASSEGDRNQPQHF.

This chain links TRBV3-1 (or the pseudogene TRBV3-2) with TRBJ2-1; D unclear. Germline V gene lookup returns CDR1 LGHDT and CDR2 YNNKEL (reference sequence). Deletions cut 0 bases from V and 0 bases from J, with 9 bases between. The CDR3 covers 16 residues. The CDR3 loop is CASSQDRSFSYNEQFF. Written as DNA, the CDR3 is TGTGCCAGCAGCCAAGACAGGTCCTTCTCCTACAATGAGCAGTTCTTC.

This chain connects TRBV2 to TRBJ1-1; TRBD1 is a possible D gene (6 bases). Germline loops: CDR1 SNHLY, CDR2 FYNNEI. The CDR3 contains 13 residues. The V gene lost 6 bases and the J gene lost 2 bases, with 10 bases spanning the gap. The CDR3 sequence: CASSLTGNTEAFF. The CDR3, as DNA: TGTGCCAGCAGCCTGACAGGAAACACTGAAGCTTTCTTT.

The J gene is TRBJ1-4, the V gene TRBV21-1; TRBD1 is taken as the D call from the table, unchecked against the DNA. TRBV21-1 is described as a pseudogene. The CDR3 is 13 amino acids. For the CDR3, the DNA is TGTGCCACCTGGATGGGCGTTAATGAAAAACTGTTTTTT. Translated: CATWMGVNEKLFF.

CDR3 DNA sequence: TGTGCCAGCACTGGAGGAACCCTGAACACTGAAGCTTTCTTT. Its protein is CASTGGTLNTEAFF. The genes are TRBV2 and TRBJ1-1; no clear D gene. Germline CDR1 is SNHLY and CDR2 is FYNNEI. This CDR3 comprises 14 residues. The V end was cut by 7 bases, the J end by 0 bases, with 12 bases between.

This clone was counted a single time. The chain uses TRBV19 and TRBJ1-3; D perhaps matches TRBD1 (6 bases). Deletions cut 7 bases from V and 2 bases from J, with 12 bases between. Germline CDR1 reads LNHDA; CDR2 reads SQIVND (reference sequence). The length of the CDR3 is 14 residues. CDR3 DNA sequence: TGTGCCAGTATGGGAGGGGGAGCTGGAAACACCATATATTTT. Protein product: CASMGGGAGNTIYF.

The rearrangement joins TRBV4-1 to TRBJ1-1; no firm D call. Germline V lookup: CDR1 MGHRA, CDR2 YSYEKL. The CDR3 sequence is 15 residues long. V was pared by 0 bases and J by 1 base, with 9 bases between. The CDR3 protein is CASSQDGSSNTEAFF. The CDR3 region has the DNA TGCGCCAGCAGCCAAGACGGTAGTTCGAACACTGAAGCTTTCTTT.

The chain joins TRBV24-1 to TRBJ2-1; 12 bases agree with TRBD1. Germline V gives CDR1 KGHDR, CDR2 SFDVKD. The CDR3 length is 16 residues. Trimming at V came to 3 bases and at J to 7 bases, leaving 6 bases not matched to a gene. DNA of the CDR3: TGTGCCACCAGTGATGAGGGACAGGGGGCAGGGAATGAGCAGTTCTTC. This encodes CATSDEGQGAGNEQFF.

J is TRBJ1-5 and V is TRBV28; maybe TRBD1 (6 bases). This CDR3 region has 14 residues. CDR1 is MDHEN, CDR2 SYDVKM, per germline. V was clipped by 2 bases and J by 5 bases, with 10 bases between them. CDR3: CASSLVRGDQPQHF. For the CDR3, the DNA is TGTGCCAGCAGTTTAGTCAGGGGCGATCAGCCCCAGCATTTT.

Here the CDR3 DNA reads TGTGCCAGCAGGCGGGACAGGGGCGATGAGCAGTTCTTC. It yields the protein CASRRDRGDEQFF. The rearrangement uses TRBV2 and TRBJ2-1, with 10 bases identical to TRBD1. V lost 6 bases to trimming and J lost 8 bases; unmatched junction nucleotides: 4. The CDR3 contains 13 residues. In germline, CDR1 is SNHLY, CDR2 FYNNEI.

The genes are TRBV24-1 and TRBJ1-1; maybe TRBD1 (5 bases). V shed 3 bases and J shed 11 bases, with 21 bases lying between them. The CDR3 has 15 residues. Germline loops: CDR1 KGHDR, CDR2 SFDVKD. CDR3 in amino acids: CATSDLATENFGAFF. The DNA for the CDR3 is TGTGCCACCAGTGATCTGGCGACAGAAAATTTCGGGGCTTTCTTT.

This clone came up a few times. The chain's CDR3 is CASSEGQGIRSGNTIYF. In nucleotides, the CDR3 is TGTGCCAGCAGTGAAGGACAGGGTATCAGGTCTGGAAACACCATATATTTT. This chain links TRBV6-1 with TRBJ1-3; 7 bases are shared with TRBD1. Germline V gene lookup returns CDR1 MNHNS and CDR2 SASEGT. V lost 1 base to trimming and J lost 1 base; unmatched junction nucleotides: 7. The CDR3 is 17 residues long.

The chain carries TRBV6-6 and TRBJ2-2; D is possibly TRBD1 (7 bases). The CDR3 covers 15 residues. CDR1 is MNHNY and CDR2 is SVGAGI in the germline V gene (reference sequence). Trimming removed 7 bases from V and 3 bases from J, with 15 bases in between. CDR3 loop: CASKQGRGDTGELFF. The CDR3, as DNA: TGTGCCAGCAAACAGGGGCGCGGGGACACCGGGGAGCTGTTTTTT.

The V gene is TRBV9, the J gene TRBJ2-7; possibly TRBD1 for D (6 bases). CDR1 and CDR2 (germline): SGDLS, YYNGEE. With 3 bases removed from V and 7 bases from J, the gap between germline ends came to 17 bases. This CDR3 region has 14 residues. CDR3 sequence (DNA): TGTGCCAGCAGCGGATCGGGACACCCCCGGGAGCAGTACTTC. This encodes CASSGSGHPREQYF.

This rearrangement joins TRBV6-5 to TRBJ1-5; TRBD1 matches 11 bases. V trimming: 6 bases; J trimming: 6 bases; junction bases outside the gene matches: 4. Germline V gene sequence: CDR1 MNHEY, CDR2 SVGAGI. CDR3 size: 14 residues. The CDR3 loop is CASRGGQGVQPQHF. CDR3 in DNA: TGTGCCAGCAGAGGGGGACAGGGGGTTCAGCCCCAGCATTTT.

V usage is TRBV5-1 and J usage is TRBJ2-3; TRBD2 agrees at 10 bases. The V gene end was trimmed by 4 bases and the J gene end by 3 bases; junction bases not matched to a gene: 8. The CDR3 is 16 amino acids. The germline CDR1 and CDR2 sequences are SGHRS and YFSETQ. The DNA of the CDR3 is TGCGCCAGCAGCCCCGATACGGGACTAGCGACAGATACGCAGTATTTT. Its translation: CASSPDTGLATDTQYF.

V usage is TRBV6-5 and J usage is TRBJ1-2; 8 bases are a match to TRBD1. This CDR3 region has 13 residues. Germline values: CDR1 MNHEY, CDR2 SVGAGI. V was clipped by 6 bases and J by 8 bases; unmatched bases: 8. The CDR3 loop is CASSPDRVKGYTF. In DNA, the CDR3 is TGTGCCAGCAGCCCGGACAGGGTGAAAGGCTACACCTTC.

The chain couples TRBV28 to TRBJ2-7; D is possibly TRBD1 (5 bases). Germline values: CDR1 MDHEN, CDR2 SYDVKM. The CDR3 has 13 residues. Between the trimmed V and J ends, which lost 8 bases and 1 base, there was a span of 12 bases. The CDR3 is CASRIDSSYEQYF. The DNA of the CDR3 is TGTGCCAGCCGTATTGACAGTTCCTACGAGCAGTACTTC.

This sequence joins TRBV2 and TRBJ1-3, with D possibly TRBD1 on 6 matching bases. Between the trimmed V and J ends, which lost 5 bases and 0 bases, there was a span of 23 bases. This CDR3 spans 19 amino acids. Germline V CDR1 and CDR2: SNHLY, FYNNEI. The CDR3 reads CASSKRDTIRSGSGNTIYF. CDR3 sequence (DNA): TGTGCCAGCAGTAAACGGGACACCATTCGATCGGGCTCTGGAAACACCATATATTTT. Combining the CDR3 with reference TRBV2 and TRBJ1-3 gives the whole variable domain EPEVTQTPSHQVTQMGQEVILRCVPISNHLYFYWYRQILGQKVEFLVSFYNNEISEKSEIFDDQFSVERPDGSNFTLKIRSTKLEDSAMYFCASSKRDTIRSGSGNTIYFGEGSWLTVV.

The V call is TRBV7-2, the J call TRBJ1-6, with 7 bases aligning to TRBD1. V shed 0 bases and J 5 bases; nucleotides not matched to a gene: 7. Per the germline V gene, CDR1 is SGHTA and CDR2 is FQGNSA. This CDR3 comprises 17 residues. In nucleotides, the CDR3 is TGTGCCAGCAGCTTAGCCTCCCGGGACAGCAATAATTCACCCCTCCACTTT. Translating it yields CASSLASRDSNNSPLHF.

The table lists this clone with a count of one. Written as DNA, the CDR3 is TGTGCCAGCAGCCAAGATCCGCTGGGAGGGGGGGGCTATGGCTACACCTTC. Its protein is CASSQDPLGGGGYGYTF. This chain uses TRBV4-2 with TRBJ1-2; D is perhaps TRBD1 (6 bases). From germline, CDR1 is LGHNA and CDR2 YNFKEQ. The CDR3 loop spans 17 amino acids. V gave up 0 bases and J gave up 4 bases, with 18 bases separating them.

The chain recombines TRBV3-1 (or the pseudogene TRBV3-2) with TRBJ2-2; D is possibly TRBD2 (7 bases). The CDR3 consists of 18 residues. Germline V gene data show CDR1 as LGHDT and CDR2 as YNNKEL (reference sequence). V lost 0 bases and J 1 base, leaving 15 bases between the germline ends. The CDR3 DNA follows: TGTGCCAGCAGCCAAGATGGTCCCGGGGGGCTGAACACCGGGGAGCTGTTTTTT. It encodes CASSQDGPGGLNTGELFF.

CDR3 region: CASSSTEGYEQYF. As DNA, the CDR3 is TGTGCCAGCAGCTCGACAGAAGGCTACGAGCAGTACTTC. This chain connects TRBV5-6 to TRBJ2-7; maybe TRBD1 (5 bases). Germline loops: CDR1 SGHDT, CDR2 YYEEEE. The germline V and J ends were trimmed by 3 bases and 3 bases, with 10 bases remaining between them. This CDR3 has 13 residues.

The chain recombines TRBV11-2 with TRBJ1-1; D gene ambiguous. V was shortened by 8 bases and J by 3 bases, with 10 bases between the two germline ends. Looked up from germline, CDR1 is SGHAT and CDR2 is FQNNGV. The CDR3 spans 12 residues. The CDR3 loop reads CASQLDYTEAFF. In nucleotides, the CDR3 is TGTGCCAGCCAGCTCGACTACACTGAAGCTTTCTTT.

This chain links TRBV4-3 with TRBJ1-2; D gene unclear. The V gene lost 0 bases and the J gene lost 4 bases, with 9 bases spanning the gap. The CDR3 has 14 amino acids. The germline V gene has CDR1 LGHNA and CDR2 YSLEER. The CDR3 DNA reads TGCGCCAGCAGCCAAGATGAGGAAAGCTATGGCTACACCTTC. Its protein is CASSQDEESYGYTF.

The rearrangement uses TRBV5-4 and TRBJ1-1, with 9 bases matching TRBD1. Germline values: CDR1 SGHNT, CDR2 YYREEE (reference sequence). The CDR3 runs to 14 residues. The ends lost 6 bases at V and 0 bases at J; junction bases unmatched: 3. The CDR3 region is CASTRQGVNTEAFF. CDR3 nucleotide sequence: TGTGCCAGCACAAGACAGGGGGTGAACACTGAAGCTTTCTTT.

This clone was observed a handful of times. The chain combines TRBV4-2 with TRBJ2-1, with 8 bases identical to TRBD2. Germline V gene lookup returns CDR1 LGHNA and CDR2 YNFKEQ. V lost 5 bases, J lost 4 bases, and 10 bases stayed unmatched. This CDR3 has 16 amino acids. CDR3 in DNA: TGTGCCAGCAGCTCCCAAATCCCGGGGGGGTACAATGAGCAGTTCTTC. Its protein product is CASSSQIPGGYNEQFF.